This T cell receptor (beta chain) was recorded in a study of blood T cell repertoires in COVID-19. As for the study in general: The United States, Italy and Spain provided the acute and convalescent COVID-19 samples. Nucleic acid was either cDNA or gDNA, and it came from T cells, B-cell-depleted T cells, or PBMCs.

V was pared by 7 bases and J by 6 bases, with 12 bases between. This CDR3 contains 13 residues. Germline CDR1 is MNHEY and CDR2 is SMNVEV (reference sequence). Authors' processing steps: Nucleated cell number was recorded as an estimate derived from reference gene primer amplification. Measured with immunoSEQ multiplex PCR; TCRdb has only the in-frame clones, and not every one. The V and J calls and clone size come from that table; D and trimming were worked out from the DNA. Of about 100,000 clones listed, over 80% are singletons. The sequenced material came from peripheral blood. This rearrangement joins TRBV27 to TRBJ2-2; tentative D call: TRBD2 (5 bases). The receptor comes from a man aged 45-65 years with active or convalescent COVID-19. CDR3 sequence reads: CASKQGLAGELFF. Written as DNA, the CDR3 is TGTGCCAGCAAGCAAGGACTCGCCGGGGAGCTGTTTTTT.